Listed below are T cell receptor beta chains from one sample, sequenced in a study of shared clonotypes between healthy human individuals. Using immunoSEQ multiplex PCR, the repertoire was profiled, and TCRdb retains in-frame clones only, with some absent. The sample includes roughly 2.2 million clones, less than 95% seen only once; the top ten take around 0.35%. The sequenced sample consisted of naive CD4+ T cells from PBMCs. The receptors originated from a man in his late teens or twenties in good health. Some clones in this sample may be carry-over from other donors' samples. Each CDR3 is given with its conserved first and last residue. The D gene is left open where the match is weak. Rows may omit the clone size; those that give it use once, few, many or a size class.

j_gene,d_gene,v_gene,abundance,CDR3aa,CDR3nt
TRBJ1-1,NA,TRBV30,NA,CACLPRRGVNTEAFF,TGTGCCTGTCTCCCGAGGAGGGGGGTGAACACTGAAGCTTTCTTT
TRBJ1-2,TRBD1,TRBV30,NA,CAWGGQGLGGYTF,TGTGCCTGGGGAGGACAGGGCTTGGGTGGCTACACCTTC
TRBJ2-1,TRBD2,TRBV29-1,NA,CSVEDRDGRAYNEQFF,TGCAGCGTTGAAGATCGGGACGGGAGGGCCTACAATGAGCAGTTCTTC
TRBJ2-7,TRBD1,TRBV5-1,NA,CASSPMAGGSYEQYF,TGCGCCAGCAGCCCGATGGCAGGGGGCTCCTACGAGCAGTACTTC
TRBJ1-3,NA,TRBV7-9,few,CASRGGAGNTIYF,TGTGCCAGCCGGGGAGGGGCTGGAAACACCATATATTTT
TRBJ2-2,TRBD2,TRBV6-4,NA,CASSRTSGSTTGELFF,TGTGCCAGCAGTCGGACTAGCGGGAGTACCACCGGGGAGCTGTTTTTT
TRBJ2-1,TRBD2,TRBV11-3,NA,CASSASGGYNEQFF,TGTGCCAGCAGCGCTAGCGGGGGCTACAATGAGCAGTTCTTC
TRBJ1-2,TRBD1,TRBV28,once,CASSTLQGVGYTF,TGTGCCAGCAGCACATTACAGGGGGTTGGCTACACCTTC
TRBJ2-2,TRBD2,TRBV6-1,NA,CASTGLAGTGELFF,TGTGCCAGCACGGGACTAGCGGGGACCGGGGAGCTGTTTTTT
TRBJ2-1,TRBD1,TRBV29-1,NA,CSVAWTGLGSYNEQFF,TGCAGCGTCGCATGGACAGGGTTAGGGTCCTACAATGAGCAGTTCTTC
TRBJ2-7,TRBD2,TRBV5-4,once,CASSWEGTGYEQYF,TGTGCCAGCAGCTGGGAGGGCACGGGCTACGAGCAGTACTTC
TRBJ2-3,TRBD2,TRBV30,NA,CAWSRLAGSTDTQYF,TGTGCCTGGAGTCGTCTAGCGGGTTCCACAGATACGCAGTATTTT
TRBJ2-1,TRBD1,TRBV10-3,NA,CAISGQGVLNEQFF,TGTGCCATCAGTGGTCAGGGGGTATTGAATGAGCAGTTCTTC
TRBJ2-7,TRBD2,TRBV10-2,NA,CASSLAGGYEQYF,TGCGCCAGCAGTTTAGCGGGAGGCTACGAGCAGTACTTC
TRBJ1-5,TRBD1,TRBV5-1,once,CASSPDRNNQPQHF,TGCGCCAGCAGCCCGGACAGGAACAATCAGCCCCAGCATTTT
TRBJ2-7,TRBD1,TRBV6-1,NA,CASRGTVSSYEQYF,TGTGCCAGCAGGGGGACAGTGAGCTCCTACGAGCAGTACTTC
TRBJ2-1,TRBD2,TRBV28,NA,CASSLPGLAGEGDEQFF,TGTGCCAGCAGTTTACCAGGACTAGCGGGAGAAGGCGATGAGCAGTTCTTC
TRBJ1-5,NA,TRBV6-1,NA,CASSGLNSNQPQHF,TGTGCCAGCAGTGGGCTGAACAGCAATCAGCCCCAGCATTTT
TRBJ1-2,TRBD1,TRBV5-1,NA,CASSYRRGQDDYGYTF,TGCGCCAGCAGCTACCGCAGGGGGCAGGATGACTATGGCTACACCTTC
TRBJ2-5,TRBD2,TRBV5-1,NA,CASSLRTSGQETQYF,TGCGCCAGCAGCCTACGGACTAGCGGGCAAGAGACCCAGTACTTC
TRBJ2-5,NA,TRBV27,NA,CASSPRTPTGGETQYF,TGTGCCAGCAGCCCCCGAACCCCCACTGGTGGGGAGACCCAGTACTTC
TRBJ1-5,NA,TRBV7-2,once,CASSLGRGVNQPQHF,TGTGCCAGCAGCTTAGGTAGAGGGGTGAATCAGCCCCAGCATTTT
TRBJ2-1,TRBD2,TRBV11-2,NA,CASSTPTKTSGHYNEQFF,TGTGCCAGCAGCACCCCCACGAAGACTAGCGGGCACTACAATGAGCAGTTCTTC
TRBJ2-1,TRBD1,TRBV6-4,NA,CASKQGDSYNEQFF,TGTGCCAGCAAACAGGGGGACTCCTACAATGAGCAGTTCTTC
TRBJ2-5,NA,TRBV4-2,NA,CASSQGVQETQYF,TGTGCCAGCAGCCAGGGAGTCCAAGAGACCCAGTACTTC
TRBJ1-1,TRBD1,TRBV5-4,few,CASSGDRANTEAFF,TGTGCCAGCAGCGGGGACAGGGCGAACACTGAAGCTTTCTTT
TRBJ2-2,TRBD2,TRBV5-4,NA,CASSLGLAGGPNTGELFF,TGTGCCAGCAGCTTGGGACTAGCGGGAGGGCCGAACACCGGGGAGCTGTTTTTT
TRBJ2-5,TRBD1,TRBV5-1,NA,CASSLGTGGETQYF,TGCGCCAGCAGCTTGGGGACAGGGGGTGAGACCCAGTACTTC
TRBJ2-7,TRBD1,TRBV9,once,CASSVAPTGFYEQYF,TGTGCCAGCAGCGTAGCCCCGACAGGGTTCTACGAGCAGTACTTC
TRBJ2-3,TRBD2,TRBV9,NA,CASSVGSLAGNTQYF,TGTGCCAGCAGCGTAGGAAGCCTAGCGGGAAATACGCAGTATTTT
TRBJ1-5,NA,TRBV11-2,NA,CASSLTGQPQHF,TGTGCCAGCAGCTTGACAGGTCAGCCCCAGCATTTT
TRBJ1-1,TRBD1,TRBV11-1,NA,CASSSDRGQGEAFF,TGTGCCAGCAGCTCAGACAGGGGGCAAGGTGAAGCTTTCTTT
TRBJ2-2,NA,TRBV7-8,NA,CASSLAERLGNTGELFF,TGTGCCAGCAGCTTAGCGGAGAGATTGGGGAACACCGGGGAGCTGTTTTTT
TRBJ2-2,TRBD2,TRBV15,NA,CATSRDILELSERGSGELFF,TGTGCCACCAGCAGAGATATTTTAGAACTTTCCGAGCGGGGGTCCGGGGAGCTGTTTTTT
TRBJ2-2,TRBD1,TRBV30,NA,CAWTRDRVPGTGELFF,TGTGCCTGGACCCGGGACAGGGTGCCGGGCACCGGGGAGCTGTTTTTT
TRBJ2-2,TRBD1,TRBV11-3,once,CASSMTGAGELFF,TGTGCCAGCAGCATGACAGGGGCCGGGGAGCTGTTTTTT
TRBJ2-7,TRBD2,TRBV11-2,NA,CASSSRTSIYEQYF,TGTGCCAGCAGCTCGCGGACTAGTATCTACGAGCAGTACTTC